A single T cell receptor (beta chain) is shown here with its context. This specimen comes from a study of control samples from healthy donors and cancer patients. Germline assignment: CDR1 SGHAT and CDR2 FQNNGV. The V and J ends lost 0 bases and 4 bases respectively, with 1 base between them. This CDR3 has 11 residues. Sequencing used immunoSEQ multiplex PCR; TCRdb keeps in-frame clones, though not all of them. Of about 180,000 clones in the sample, 90% to 95% were seen once. The receptor was derived from a woman between 18 and 30 years old in good health. Sequences were obtained from blood. V usage is TRBV11-2 and J usage is TRBJ2-7; D gene ambiguous. CDR3 sequence (DNA): TGTGCCAGCAGCTTAGAGTACGAGCAGTACTTC. Translated: CASSLEYEQYF.